The next 27 T cell receptor beta chains were all read from a single sample in a study of beta chain features in type 1 diabetes. Every isolated RNA sample was fully reverse transcribed, so sequencing captured expressed TCRB transcripts. Using immunoSEQ multiplex PCR, the repertoire was profiled, and TCRdb retains in-frame clones only, with some absent. There are hundreds of thousands of clones in the sample; about an eighth occur only once, and less than 0.06% lies in the top ten. Sequenced: naive CD4+ T cells from blood. The receptors here all came from a woman younger than 30 in good health.

This clone was seen a few times. The rearrangement links TRBV29-1 to TRBJ2-5; TRBD1 is a possible D gene (6 bases). The J call may be faulty, since TRBJ2-7 better matches the DNA end. Germline CDR1 and CDR2: SQVTM and ANQGSEA. CDR3 size: 11 residues. This chain's CDR3 is CSVARGHEQYF. The DNA of the CDR3 is TGCAGCGTTGCCAGGGGCCACGAGCAGTACTTC.

J is TRBJ1-5 and V is TRBV2, with D tentatively TRBD1 (5 bases). Trimming pared 7 bases from V and 4 bases from J, leaving 11 bases between. CDR3 length: 13 amino acids. Per germline, CDR1 SNHLY and CDR2 FYNNEI. The CDR3 nucleotides are TGTGCCAGCACCCCCCAGGGAAATCAGCCCCAGCATTTT. Protein product: CASTPQGNQPQHF. Using reference TRBV2 and TRBJ1-5 for the parts outside the CDR3, the full variable domain is EPEVTQTPSHQVTQMGQEVILRCVPISNHLYFYWYRQILGQKVEFLVSFYNNEISEKSEIFDDQFSVERPDGSNFTLKIRSTKLEDSAMYFCASTPQGNQPQHFGDGTRLSIL.

This clone has a handful of counts. V gene TRBV6-5 combines with J gene TRBJ1-2, with TRBD1 identical over 9 bases. Germline assignment: CDR1 MNHEY and CDR2 SVGAGI. The CDR3 is 13 residues long. J gave up 6 bases and V 8 bases, and 7 bases lay outside the gene matches. The CDR3 nucleotides are TGTGCCAGCCGGGGACAGGGAAGGGATGGCTACACCTTC. Encoded protein: CASRGQGRDGYTF.

The gene calls are TRBV14 and TRBJ1-1; the D gene is possibly TRBD1 (6 bases). Germline V gene lookup returns CDR1 SGHDN and CDR2 FVKESK. This CDR3 has 14 residues. Trimming stripped 2 bases from V and 5 bases from J, with 12 bases between. CDR3 protein: CASSQLQGFTEAFF. The CDR3 region has the DNA TGTGCCAGCAGCCAACTACAGGGTTTTACTGAAGCTTTCTTT.

This clone appeared a few times. This chain connects TRBV11-2 to TRBJ2-5; D tentatively fits TRBD1 or TRBD2 (5 bases each). This CDR3 is built from 12 residues. Germline V gene sequence: CDR1 SGHAT, CDR2 FQNNGV. V dropped 5 bases and J dropped 13 bases, with 17 bases sitting between them. CDR3 sequence reads: CASSPRTGLRYF. Here the CDR3 DNA reads TGTGCCAGCAGCCCCAGGACGGGGCTGAGGTACTTC.

In this sample, this clone turned up a few times. DNA of the CDR3: TGTGCCAGCCCGGATTACAGCAATGAGCAGTTCTTC. It codes for CASPDYSNEQFF. The chain recombines TRBV7-9 with TRBJ2-1; D ambiguous. CDR1 and CDR2 (germline): SEHNR, FQNEAQ (reference sequence). The CDR3 sequence is 12 residues long. V was cut by 8 bases and J by 6 bases, with 11 bases left in between.

This clone was seen only a few times. The rearrangement links TRBV25-1 to TRBJ1-2; possible D gene TRBD1, 6 bases. CDR1 and CDR2 from the germline V gene are MGHDK and SYGVNS. There are 15 residues in the CDR3. The ends were cut back, 3 bases at V and 4 bases at J, with 15 bases in the middle. The CDR3 nucleotides read TGTGCCAGCAGTGAGGATCGGCCAGGGGCCTATGGCTACACCTTC. Its translation: CASSEDRPGAYGYTF.

This clone was picked up a small number of times. The V gene is TRBV2, the J gene TRBJ2-7; D unresolved. CDR1 SNHLY and CDR2 FYNNEI come from the germline V gene. The V end was cut by 3 bases, the J end by 0 bases, with 6 bases between. This CDR3 region has 13 residues. The CDR3 DNA reads TGTGCCAGCAGTGACGGTTACTCCTACGAGCAGTACTTC. Protein product: CASSDGYSYEQYF.

The chain couples TRBV2 to TRBJ2-1; 7 bases line up with TRBD2. V lost 7 bases and J lost 4; bases outside the gene matches: 7. Germline CDR1 and CDR2: SNHLY and FYNNEI. This CDR3 comprises 14 residues. The chain's CDR3 is CASTTSWGYNEQFF. Here the CDR3 DNA reads TGTGCCAGCACGACTAGCTGGGGTTACAATGAGCAGTTCTTC. Supplemented by reference TRBV2 and TRBJ2-1, the full variable domain reads EPEVTQTPSHQVTQMGQEVILRCVPISNHLYFYWYRQILGQKVEFLVSFYNNEISEKSEIFDDQFSVERPDGSNFTLKIRSTKLEDSAMYFCASTTSWGYNEQFFGPGTRLTVL.

The sample holds a few counts of this clone. The chain links TRBV7-9 to TRBJ2-3, with D possibly being TRBD1 or TRBD2 (8 bases each). The CDR3 has 15 residues. The germline V gene has CDR1 SEHNR and CDR2 FQNEAQ (reference sequence). The ends were cut back, 7 bases at V and 5 bases at J, with 19 bases in the middle. CDR3 nucleotide sequence: TGTGCCAGCACCCCGGGGGGGACAGGAGGAGATACGCAGTATTTT. Translated, it gives CASTPGGTGGDTQYF.

This clone was counted between two and nine times. The rearrangement links TRBV9 to TRBJ1-2; perhaps TRBD1 as D (6 bases). V lost 4 bases and J lost 4, with 17 bases in between. The V gene's germline CDR1 is SGDLS and CDR2 YYNGEE. There are 15 residues in the CDR3. The CDR3 reads CASSPTSGASYGYTF. DNA of the CDR3: TGTGCCAGCAGCCCCACCTCGGGGGCGAGCTATGGCTACACCTTC.

This clone was observed a handful of times. The gene calls are TRBV6-5 and TRBJ1-6, with 7 bases lining up with TRBD1. The CDR3 is made up of 15 amino acids. V lost 2 bases to trimming and J lost 6 bases; unmatched junction nucleotides: 4. Germline loops: CDR1 MNHEY, CDR2 SVGAGI. CDR3 nucleotides: TGTGCCAGCAGTTACCCCGCAGGGGGTAATTCACCCCTCCACTTT. Amino acids: CASSYPAGGNSPLHF.

This clone was detected only a few times. This chain connects TRBV4-2 to TRBJ2-7; a weak D match, TRBD2 (6 bases). This CDR3 spans 15 amino acids. V lost 4 bases and J 4 bases, leaving 17 bases between the germline ends. Germline values: CDR1 LGHNA, CDR2 YNFKEQ. CDR3 sequence: CASSPRGAGYYEQYF. Here the CDR3 DNA reads TGTGCCAGCAGCCCCCGAGGGGCGGGGTATTACGAGCAGTACTTC.

This clone turned up a few times. This sequence joins TRBV7-2 and TRBJ2-3, with D perhaps TRBD1 (6 bases). Trimming stripped 3 bases from V and 3 bases from J, with 10 bases between. This CDR3 has 14 residues. The germline CDR1 and CDR2 sequences are SGHTA and FQGNSA. The CDR3 protein is CASSFGRGTDTQYF. CDR3 coding DNA: TGTGCCAGCAGCTTTGGCAGGGGTACAGATACGCAGTATTTT. The full variable domain, in which reference TRBV7-2 and TRBJ2-3 provide the parts outside the CDR3, is GAGVSQSPSNKVTEKGKDVELRCDPISGHTALYWYRQSLGQGLEFLIYFQGNSAPDKSGLPSDRFSAERTGGSVSTLTIQRTQQEDSAVYLCASSFGRGTDTQYFGPGTRLTVL.

V and J are TRBV11-2 and TRBJ2-7; D is possibly TRBD1 (5 bases). Germline CDR1 SGHAT, CDR2 FQNNGV. This CDR3 comprises 14 residues. The V and J ends lost 5 bases and 1 base respectively, with 12 bases between them. CDR3 amino acids: CASSPRQYSYEQYV. The CDR3 DNA is TGTGCCAGCAGCCCCCGACAGTATTCCTACGAGCAGTACGTC.

The CDR3 bases are TGTGCCAGCAGCCTTCGGGAGGTTATGTACGAGCAGTACTTC. Its translation is CASSLREVMYEQYF. The rearrangement joins TRBV11-2 to TRBJ2-7; 7 positions agree with TRBD2. The junction had 8 bases not matched to a gene; V was cut back by 5 bases and J by 4 bases. Germline-derived CDR1 and CDR2 are SGHAT and FQNNGV. The CDR3 length is 14 residues.

The chain is built from TRBV7-2 and TRBJ2-2; D is uncertain. V was shortened by 4 bases and J by 8 bases, with 17 bases between the two germline ends. The CDR3 runs 15 residues. CDR1 is SGHTA and CDR2 is FQGNSA in the germline V gene. The CDR3 loop reads CASSSEPARWGELFF. The DNA of the CDR3 is TGTGCCAGCAGCTCGGAGCCCGCAAGGTGGGGGGAGCTGTTTTTT.

This clone was found a few times. The rearrangement joins TRBV7-2 to TRBJ2-7; D might be TRBD1 (6 bases). The CDR3 is made up of 13 amino acids. V was trimmed by 4 bases and J by 6 bases, leaving 13 bases between them. Germline CDR1 is SGHTA and CDR2 is FQGNSA. In DNA form, the CDR3 reads TGTGCCAGCAGCTGGACGACAGGACCCGAGCAGTACTTC. Translated: CASSWTTGPEQYF.

The rearrangement uses TRBV25-1 and TRBJ1-1, with a weak D call TRBD1 (5 bases). V dropped 1 base and J dropped 3 bases, with 9 bases sitting between them. Germline V gives CDR1 MGHDK, CDR2 SYGVNS. This CDR3 region has 14 residues. CDR3 DNA: TGTGCCAGCAGTGAATCGGGGCGATACACTGAAGCTTTCTTT. It codes for CASSESGRYTEAFF.

The chain is built from TRBV4-2 and TRBJ1-3; D possibly corresponds to TRBD1 (5 bases). V was cut by 4 bases and J by 7 bases, with 8 bases left in between. Germline CDR1 reads LGHNA; CDR2 reads YNFKEQ. The CDR3 runs to 12 residues. The CDR3 coding sequence is TGTGCCAGCAGCCCGGGGCGGAACACCATATATTTT. Translation gives CASSPGRNTIYF.

In this sample, this clone turned up a few times. The CDR3 sequence: CASSLADGGSYEQYF. Here the CDR3 DNA reads TGTGCCAGCAGCTTAGCGGACGGCGGCTCCTACGAGCAGTACTTC. The chain couples TRBV11-2 to TRBJ2-7; D uncertain. Germline V gene data show CDR1 as SGHAT and CDR2 as FQNNGV. V lost 1 base, J lost 0 bases, and 10 bases lay in between. The CDR3 is made up of 15 amino acids.

The chain employs TRBV7-7 and TRBJ2-1; 12 nucleotides agree with TRBD2. The CDR3 consists of 16 residues. Trimming cost V 5 bases and J 7 bases; bases outside gene matches: 9. Germline V gene lookup returns CDR1 SSHAT and CDR2 FNYEAQ (reference sequence). The CDR3 spells CASSRSSGGADNEQFF. CDR3 sequence (DNA): TGTGCCAGCAGCAGATCTAGCGGGGGGGCCGATAATGAGCAGTTCTTC.

This clone was recorded at least ten times. This chain joins TRBV5-4 and TRBJ2-1, with 8 bases fitting TRBD1. CDR1 is SGHNT, CDR2 YYREEE, per germline (reference sequence). CDR3 size: 14 residues. The ends lost 2 bases at V and 9 bases at J; junction bases unmatched: 7. The CDR3 is CASSFRDRSGEQFF. DNA for the CDR3: TGTGCCAGCAGCTTTAGGGACAGGTCGGGTGAGCAGTTCTTC.

This clone was counted only a few times. The gene calls are TRBV29-1 and TRBJ1-2; the D gene is possibly TRBD1 (5 bases). CDR1 is SQVTM, CDR2 ANQGSEA, per germline. V was cut by 1 base and J by 2 bases, with 11 bases left in between. This CDR3 comprises 14 residues. The chain's CDR3 is CSVEAMTENYGYTF. Here the CDR3 DNA reads TGCAGCGTTGAAGCCATGACAGAAAACTATGGCTACACCTTC.

This clone occurred once. V usage is TRBV7-9 and J usage is TRBJ2-1, with TRBD1 identical over 7 bases. V was pared by 2 bases and J by 3 bases, with 4 bases of the junction left unmatched. Germline V gene data show CDR1 as SEHNR and CDR2 as FQNEAQ (reference sequence). The length of the CDR3 is 15 residues. The chain's CDR3 is CASSLRGQVYNEQFF. In DNA form, the CDR3 reads TGTGCCAGCAGCTTAAGGGGGCAGGTCTACAATGAGCAGTTCTTC. Full variable domain (missing parts from reference TRBV7-9 and TRBJ2-1): DTGVSQNPRHKITKRGQNVTFRCDPISEHNRLYWYRQTLGQGPEFLTYFQNEAQLEKSRLLSDRFSAERPKGSFSTLEIQRTEQGDSAMYLCASSLRGQVYNEQFFGPGTRLTVL.

The rearrangement joins TRBV7-9 to TRBJ2-5, with 7 bases lining up with TRBD2. The CDR3 runs 16 residues. With 2 bases clipped from V and 5 bases from J, the junction kept 11 bases outside the gene matches. The germline gives CDR1 SEHNR, CDR2 FQNEAQ (reference sequence). CDR3 region: CASSLRFAGDGETQYF. Here the CDR3 DNA reads TGTGCCAGCAGCTTACGGTTTGCGGGGGATGGGGAGACCCAGTACTTC.

This chain links TRBV2 with TRBJ2-3; tentative D call: TRBD1 (5 bases). Per the germline V gene, CDR1 is SNHLY and CDR2 is FYNNEI. Trimming left V 6 bases short and J 2 bases short, with 9 bases between. This CDR3 spans 13 amino acids. The CDR3 is CASRGRLTDTQYF. The CDR3 nucleotides are TGTGCCAGCAGGGGGCGCCTCACAGATACGCAGTATTTT.